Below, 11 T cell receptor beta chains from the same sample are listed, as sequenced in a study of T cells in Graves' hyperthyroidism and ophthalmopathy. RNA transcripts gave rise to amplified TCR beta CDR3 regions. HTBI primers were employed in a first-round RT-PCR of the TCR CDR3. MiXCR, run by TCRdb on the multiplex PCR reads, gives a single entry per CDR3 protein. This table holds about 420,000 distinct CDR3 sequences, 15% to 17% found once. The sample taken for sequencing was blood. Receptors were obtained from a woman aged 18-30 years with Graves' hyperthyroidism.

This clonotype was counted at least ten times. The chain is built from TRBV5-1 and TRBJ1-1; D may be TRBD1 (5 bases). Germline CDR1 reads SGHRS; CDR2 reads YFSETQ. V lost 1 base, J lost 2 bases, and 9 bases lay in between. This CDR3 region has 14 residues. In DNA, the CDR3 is TGCGCCAGCAGCTTGCTGGGGACTAACACTGAAGCTTTCTTT. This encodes CASSLLGTNTEAFF.

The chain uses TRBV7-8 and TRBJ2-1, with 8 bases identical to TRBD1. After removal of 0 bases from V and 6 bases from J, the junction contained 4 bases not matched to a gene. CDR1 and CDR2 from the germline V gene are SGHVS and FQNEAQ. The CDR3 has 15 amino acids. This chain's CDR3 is CASSLAETGANEQFF. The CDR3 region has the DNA TGTGCCAGCAGCTTAGCGGAGACAGGGGCCAATGAGCAGTTCTTC. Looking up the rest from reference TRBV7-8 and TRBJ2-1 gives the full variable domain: GAGVSQSPRYKVAKRGQDVALRCDPISGHVSLFWYQQALGQGPEFLTYFQNEAQLDKSGLPSDRFFAERPEGSVSTLKIQRTQQEDSAVYLCASSLAETGANEQFFGPGTRLTVL.

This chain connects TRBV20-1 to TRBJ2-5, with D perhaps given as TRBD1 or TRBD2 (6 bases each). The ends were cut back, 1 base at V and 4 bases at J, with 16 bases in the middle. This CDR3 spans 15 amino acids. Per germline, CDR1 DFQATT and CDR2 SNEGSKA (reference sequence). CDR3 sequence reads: CSARAGAGTRETQYF. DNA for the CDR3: TGCAGTGCTAGAGCGGGGGCAGGGACTCGAGAGACCCAGTACTTC.

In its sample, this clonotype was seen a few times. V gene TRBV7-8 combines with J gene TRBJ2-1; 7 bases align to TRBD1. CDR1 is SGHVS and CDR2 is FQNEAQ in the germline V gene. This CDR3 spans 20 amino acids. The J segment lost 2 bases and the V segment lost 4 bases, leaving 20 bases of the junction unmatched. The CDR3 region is CASSSRPPGNRGVAYNEQFF. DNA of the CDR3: TGTGCCAGCAGCTCCCGACCCCCGGGTAACAGGGGAGTCGCCTACAATGAGCAGTTCTTC.

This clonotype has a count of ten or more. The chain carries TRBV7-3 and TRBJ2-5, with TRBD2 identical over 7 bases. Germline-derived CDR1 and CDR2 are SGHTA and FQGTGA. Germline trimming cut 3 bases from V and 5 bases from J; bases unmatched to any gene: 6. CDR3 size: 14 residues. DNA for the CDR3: TGTGCCAGCAGCTTTAGCGGGCCCGGGGAGACCCAGTACTTC. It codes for CASSFSGPGETQYF.

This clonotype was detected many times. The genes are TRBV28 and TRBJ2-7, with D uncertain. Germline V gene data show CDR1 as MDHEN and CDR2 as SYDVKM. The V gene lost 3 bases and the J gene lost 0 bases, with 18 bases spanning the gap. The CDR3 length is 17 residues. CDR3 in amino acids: CASSFESYGVLSYEQYF. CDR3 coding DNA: TGTGCCAGCAGTTTTGAAAGTTATGGGGTCCTCTCCTACGAGCAGTACTTC.

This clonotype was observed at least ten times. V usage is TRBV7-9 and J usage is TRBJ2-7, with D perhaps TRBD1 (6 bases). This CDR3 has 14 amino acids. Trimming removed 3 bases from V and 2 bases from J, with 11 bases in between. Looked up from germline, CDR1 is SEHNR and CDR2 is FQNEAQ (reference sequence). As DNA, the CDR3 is TGTGCCAGCAGCTTTTCGTACAGGGCCTACGAGCAGTACTTC. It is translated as CASSFSYRAYEQYF. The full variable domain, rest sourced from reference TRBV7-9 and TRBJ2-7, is DTGVSQNPRHKITKRGQNVTFRCDPISEHNRLYWYRQTLGQGPEFLTYFQNEAQLEKSRLLSDRFSAERPKGSFSTLEIQRTEQGDSAMYLCASSFSYRAYEQYFGPGTRLTVT.

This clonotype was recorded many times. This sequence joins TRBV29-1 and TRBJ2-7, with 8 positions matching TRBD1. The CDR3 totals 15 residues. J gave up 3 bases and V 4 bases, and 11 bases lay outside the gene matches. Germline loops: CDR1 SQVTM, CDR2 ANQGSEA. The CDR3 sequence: CSVGVWDRLIYEQYF. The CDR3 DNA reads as TGCAGCGTTGGGGTTTGGGACAGGCTCATCTACGAGCAGTACTTC.

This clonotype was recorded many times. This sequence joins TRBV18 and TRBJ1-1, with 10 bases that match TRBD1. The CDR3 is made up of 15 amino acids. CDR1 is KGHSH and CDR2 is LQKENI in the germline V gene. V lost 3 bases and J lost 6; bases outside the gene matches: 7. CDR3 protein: CASSPVLTGGPEAFF. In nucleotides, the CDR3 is TGTGCCAGCTCACCGGTTTTGACAGGGGGCCCTGAAGCTTTCTTT.

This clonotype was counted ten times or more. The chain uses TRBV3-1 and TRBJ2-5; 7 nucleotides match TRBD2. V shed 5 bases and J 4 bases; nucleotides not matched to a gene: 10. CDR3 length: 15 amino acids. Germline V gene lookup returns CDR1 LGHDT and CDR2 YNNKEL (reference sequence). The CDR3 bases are TGTGCCAGCAGCGCCGTGGGACTAATCCCAGAGACCCAGTACTTC. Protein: CASSAVGLIPETQYF.

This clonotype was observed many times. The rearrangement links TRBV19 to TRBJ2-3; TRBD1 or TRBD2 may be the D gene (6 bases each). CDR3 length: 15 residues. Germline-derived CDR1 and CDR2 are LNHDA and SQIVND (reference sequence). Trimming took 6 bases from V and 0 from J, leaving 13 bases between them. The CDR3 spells CASSTSGASTDTQYF. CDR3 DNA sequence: TGTGCCAGTAGCACGTCGGGGGCCAGCACAGATACGCAGTATTTT. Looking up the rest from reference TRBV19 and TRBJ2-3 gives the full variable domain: DGGITQSPKYLFRKEGQNVTLSCEQNLNHDAMYWYRQDPGQGLRLIYYSQIVNDFQKGDIAEGYSVSREKKESFPLTVTSAQKNPTAFYLCASSTSGASTDTQYFGPGTRLTVL.